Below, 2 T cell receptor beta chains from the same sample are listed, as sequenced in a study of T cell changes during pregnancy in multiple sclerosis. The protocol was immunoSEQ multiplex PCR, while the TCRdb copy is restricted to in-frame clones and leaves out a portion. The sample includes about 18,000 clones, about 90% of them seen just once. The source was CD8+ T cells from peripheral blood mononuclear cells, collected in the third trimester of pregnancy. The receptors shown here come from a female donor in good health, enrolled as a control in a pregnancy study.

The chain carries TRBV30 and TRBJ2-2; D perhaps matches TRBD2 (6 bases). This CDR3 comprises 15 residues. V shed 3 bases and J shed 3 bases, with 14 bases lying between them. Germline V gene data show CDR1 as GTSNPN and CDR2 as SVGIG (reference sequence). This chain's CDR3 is CAWRLLGEDTGELFF. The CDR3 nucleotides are TGTGCCTGGAGGTTGCTTGGGGAGGACACCGGGGAGCTGTTTTTT.

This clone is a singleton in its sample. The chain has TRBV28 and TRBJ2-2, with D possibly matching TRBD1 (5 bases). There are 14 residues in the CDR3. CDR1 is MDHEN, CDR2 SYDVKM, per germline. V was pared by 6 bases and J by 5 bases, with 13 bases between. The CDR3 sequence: CASRVEGVTGELFF. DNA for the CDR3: TGTGCCAGCAGGGTAGAAGGGGTGACCGGGGAGCTGTTTTTT.